This TCR beta chain was documented in a study of T-cell memory formation after mild COVID-19. As for the study in general: Among the donors, TCR clusters were largely specific to each donor.

V was clipped by 1 base and J by 16 bases, with 19 bases between them. This CDR3 is 13 amino acids long. CDR1 SQVTM and CDR2 ANQGSEA come from the germline V gene. TCRdb called the 5' RACE reads again in MiXCR, with one record for every CDR3 protein. The sample holds a few hundred thousand distinct CDR3 sequences, around a sixth seen once. The sequenced sample was PBMCs or a T cell subset sorted from them (not recorded which). The rearrangement links TRBV29-1 to TRBJ1-4; tentatively, D is TRBD1 (6 bases). This receptor was obtained from a man aged 18 to 30 who had mild COVID-19 (a few samples of this study predate the infection). Cell type and time point are not known. The CDR3 spells CSVEAARDTRRFF. In DNA form, the CDR3 reads TGCAGCGTTGAAGCCGCCCGGGACACTCGCCGGTTTTTT. The full variable domain, with the rest looked up from reference TRBV29-1 and TRBJ1-4, is SAVISQKPSRDICQRGTSLTIQCQVDSQVTMMFWYRQQPGQSLTLIATANQGSEATYESGFVIDKFPISRPNLTFSTLTVSNMSPEDSSIYLCSVEAARDTRRFFGSGTQLSVL.